This TCR beta chain was documented in a study of OX40 agonist ivuxolimab in advanced cancers. About the study as a whole: Ivuxolimab, which targeted the costimulatory receptor OX40 (CD134), was an agonistic, fully human IgG2 monoclonal antibody. Intravenous ivuxolimab was administered to patients every 2 weeks at six dose levels: 0.01, 0.1, 0.3, 1.5, 3 and 10 mg/kg. Among the roughly 50 dose-escalation patients, 19 had hepatocellular carcinoma, roughly 15 melanoma, 9 renal cell carcinoma and 9 head and neck cancer. In the dose-escalation cohort, roughly 82% of patients were male, and the mean age was approximately 60 years with a range of about 20 to 80. Prior anti-PD-1, anti-PD-L1 or anti-CTLA-4 therapy was permitted, and 40% of dose-escalation patients had received checkpoint inhibitors. Partial responses occurred in three dose-escalation patients, of whom one had hepatocellular carcinoma and two had cutaneous melanoma. The purpose of peripheral TCRbeta sequencing was to test whether ivuxolimab changed TCR sequence diversity and led to clonal T-cell expansion. The monotherapy dose-escalation portion (N of about 50 patients) of the phase I ivuxolimab trial is reported in the paper. Study-level results and caveats: In partial responders in the 0.1-3.0 mg/kg groups, normalized peripheral clonal expansion was found to be among the lowest, especially among CD8+ T cells. After ivuxolimab, CD8+ T cells had more expanded clones than CD4+ T cells on average. Low levels of normalized T-cell clonal expansion were also seen in some nonresponding patients. Which antigens the clonally expanded peripheral T cells were specific for was not determined. At doses from 0.1 to 3.0 mg/kg, clonal expansion was seen in both CD4+ and CD8+ blood T cells between baseline and week 6.

For sequencing of the TCRbeta CDR3 region, genomic DNA was extracted from the sorted cells. TCRbeta CDR3 regions were sequenced using the immunoSEQ Assay. This immuneACCESS table, as held by TCRdb, lists in-frame sequences with V and J called but not all clones. Of the missing ones, under half trace to an unresolved V gene in checked studies; the others have no known cause. This sample lists under 90,000 clones; around 85% were detected once. The top ten hold less than 2.5% of the sample. V is clipped by 2 bases and J by 5 bases, and the sequence between their germline boundaries is 12 bases long. Spanning cysteine to phenylalanine, the CDR3 consists of 14 amino acids. The sequence is cut down to CDR3 DNA, 42 bases in frame from base 1. CDR1 SGHNT and CDR2 YYREEE were looked up in the germline V gene (reference sequence). A note on this clone: Its antigen specificity is not known. The sample holds no much larger clone one base away, and base qualities are not on file.

Patients with a history of autoimmune disease or receiving systemic immunosuppression were excluded from the trial. Peripheral blood for TCR sequencing was drawn from every dose cohort at baseline, at cycle 4 day 1 and at cycle 7 day 1. The samples were drawn from a first-in-human, open-label, multicenter phase I dose-escalation trial of ivuxolimab. Adults with locally advanced or metastatic melanoma, renal cell carcinoma, hepatocellular carcinoma or head and neck squamous cell carcinoma were enrolled in the trial. Before TCR sequencing, CD4+ T cells and CD8+ T cells from peripheral blood were sorted into separate populations.

This clonotype was sampled from an adult with an advanced solid tumor such as melanoma, head and neck, liver or kidney cancer. This sample comprised CD4+ or CD8+ T cells sorted from blood, obtained in a trial of the OX40 agonist ivuxolimab. The chain was built from TRBV5-4 and TRBJ2-3; 5 matching bases give a weak D call of TRBD2. The nucleotide sequence reads TGTGCCAGCAGCTTAGACCCCGGGGTAGATACGCAGTATTTT. This codes for CASSLDPGVDTQYF.